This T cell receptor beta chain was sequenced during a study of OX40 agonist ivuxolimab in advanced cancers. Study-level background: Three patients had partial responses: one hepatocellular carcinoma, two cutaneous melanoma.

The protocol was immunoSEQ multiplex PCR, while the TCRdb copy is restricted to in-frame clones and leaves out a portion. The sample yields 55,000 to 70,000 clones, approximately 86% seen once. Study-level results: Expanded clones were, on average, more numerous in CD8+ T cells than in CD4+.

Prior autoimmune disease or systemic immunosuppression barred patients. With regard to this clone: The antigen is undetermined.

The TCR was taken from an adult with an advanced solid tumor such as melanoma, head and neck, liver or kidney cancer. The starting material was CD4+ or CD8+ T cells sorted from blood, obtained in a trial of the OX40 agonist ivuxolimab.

In DNA form, the CDR3 reads TGTGCCAGTAGTTCCCTTTCCGTCTCCCCTGAAGCTTTCTTT. Translating it yields CASSSLSVSPEAFF. The chain is built from TRBV19 and TRBJ1-1; no firm D call. The CDR3 totals 14 residues. V lost 5 bases and J lost 6, with 16 bases in between. Germline-derived CDR1 and CDR2 are LNHDA and SQIVND (reference sequence).